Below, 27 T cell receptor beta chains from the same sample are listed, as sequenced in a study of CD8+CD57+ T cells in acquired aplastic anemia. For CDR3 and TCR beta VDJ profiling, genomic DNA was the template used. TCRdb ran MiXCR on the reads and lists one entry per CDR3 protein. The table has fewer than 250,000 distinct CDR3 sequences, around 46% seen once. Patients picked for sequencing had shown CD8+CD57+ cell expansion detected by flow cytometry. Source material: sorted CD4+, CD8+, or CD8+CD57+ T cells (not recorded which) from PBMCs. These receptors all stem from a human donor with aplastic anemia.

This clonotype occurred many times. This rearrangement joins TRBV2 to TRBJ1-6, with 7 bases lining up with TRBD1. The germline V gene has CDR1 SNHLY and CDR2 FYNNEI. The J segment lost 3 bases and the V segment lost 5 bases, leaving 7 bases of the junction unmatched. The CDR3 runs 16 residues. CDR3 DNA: TGTGCCAGCAGTACCGGGACAGTTAACTATAATTCACCCCTCCACTTT. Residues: CASSTGTVNYNSPLHF.

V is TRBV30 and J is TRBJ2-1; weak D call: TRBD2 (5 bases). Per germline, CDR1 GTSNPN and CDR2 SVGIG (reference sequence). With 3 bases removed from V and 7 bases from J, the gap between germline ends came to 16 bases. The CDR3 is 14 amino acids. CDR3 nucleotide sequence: TGTGCCTGGAGCACGAGGGCCTTATGGAATGAGCAGTTCTTC. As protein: CAWSTRALWNEQFF.

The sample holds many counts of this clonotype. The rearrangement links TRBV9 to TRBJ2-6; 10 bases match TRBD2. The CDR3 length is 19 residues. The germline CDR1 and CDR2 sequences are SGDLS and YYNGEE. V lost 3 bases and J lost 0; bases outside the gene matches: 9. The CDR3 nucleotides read TGTGCCAGCAGCGGGGTTAGGACTAGCGGAATCTCTGGGGCCAACGTCCTGACTTTC. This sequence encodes CASSGVRTSGISGANVLTF.

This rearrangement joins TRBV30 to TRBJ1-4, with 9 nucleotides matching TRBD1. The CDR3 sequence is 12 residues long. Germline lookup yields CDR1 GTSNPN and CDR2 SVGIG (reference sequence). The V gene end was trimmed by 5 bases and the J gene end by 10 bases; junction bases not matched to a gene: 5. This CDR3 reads CAWGQGRRKLFF. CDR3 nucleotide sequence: TGTGCCTGGGGACAGGGGAGGAGAAAACTGTTTTTT.

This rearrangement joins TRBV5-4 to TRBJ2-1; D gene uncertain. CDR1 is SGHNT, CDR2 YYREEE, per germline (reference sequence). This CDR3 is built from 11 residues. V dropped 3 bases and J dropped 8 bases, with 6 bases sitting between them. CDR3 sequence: CASSSRDEQFF. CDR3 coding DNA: TGTGCCAGCAGCTCCAGAGATGAGCAGTTCTTC.

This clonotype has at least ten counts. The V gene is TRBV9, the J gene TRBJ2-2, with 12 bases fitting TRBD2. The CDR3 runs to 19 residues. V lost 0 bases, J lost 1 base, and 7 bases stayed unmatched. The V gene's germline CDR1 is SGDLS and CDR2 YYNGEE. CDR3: CASSVDWLAGGRNTGELFF. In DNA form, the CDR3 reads TGTGCCAGCAGCGTAGATTGGCTAGCGGGGGGGCGGAACACCGGGGAGCTGTTTTTT.

Here the CDR3 reads CASSSGLAGSTDTQYF. As DNA, the CDR3 is TGTGCCAGCAGCTCCGGACTAGCGGGAAGCACAGATACGCAGTATTTT. The chain has TRBV7-9 and TRBJ2-3; 12 bases agree with TRBD2. Germline CDR1 reads SEHNR; CDR2 reads FQNEAQ (reference sequence). V was pared by 4 bases and J by 0 bases, with 2 bases of the junction left unmatched. The CDR3 consists of 16 residues.

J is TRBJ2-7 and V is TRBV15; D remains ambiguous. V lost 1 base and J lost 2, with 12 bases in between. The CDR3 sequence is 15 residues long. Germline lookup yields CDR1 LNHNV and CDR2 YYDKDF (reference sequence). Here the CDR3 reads CATSRALAATYEQYV. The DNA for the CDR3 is TGTGCCACCAGCAGAGCCTTGGCAGCTACCTACGAGCAGTACGTC.

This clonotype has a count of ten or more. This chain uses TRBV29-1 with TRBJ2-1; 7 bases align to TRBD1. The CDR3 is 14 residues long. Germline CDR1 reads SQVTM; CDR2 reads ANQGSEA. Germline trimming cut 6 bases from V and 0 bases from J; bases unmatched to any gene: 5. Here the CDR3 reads CSVQDRSSYNEQFF. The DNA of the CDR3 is TGCAGCGTCCAGGACAGGAGCTCCTACAATGAGCAGTTCTTC.

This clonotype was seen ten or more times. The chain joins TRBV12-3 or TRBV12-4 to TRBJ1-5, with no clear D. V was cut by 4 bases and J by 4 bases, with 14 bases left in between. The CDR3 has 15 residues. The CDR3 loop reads CASSSSLLTNQPQHF. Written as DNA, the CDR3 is TGTGCCAGCAGTTCAAGCCTTCTTACAAATCAGCCCCAGCATTTT.

Here the CDR3 reads CASSDSGGGDEQYF. The CDR3 DNA reads TGTGCCAGCAGTGACTCCGGGGGCGGGGATGAGCAGTATTTT. The chain uses TRBV6-4 and TRBJ2-3; D possibly uses TRBD1 or TRBD2 (6 bases each). CDR1 is MRHNA and CDR2 is SNTAGT in the germline V gene. This CDR3 comprises 14 residues. Trimming removed 0 bases from V and 11 bases from J, with 15 bases in between.

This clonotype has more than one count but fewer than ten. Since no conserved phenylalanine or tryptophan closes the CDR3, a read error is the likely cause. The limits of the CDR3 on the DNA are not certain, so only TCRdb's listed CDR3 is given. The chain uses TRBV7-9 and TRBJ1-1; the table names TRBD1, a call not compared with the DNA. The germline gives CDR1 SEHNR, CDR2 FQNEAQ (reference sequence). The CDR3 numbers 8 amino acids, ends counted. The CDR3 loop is CASSTRTG.

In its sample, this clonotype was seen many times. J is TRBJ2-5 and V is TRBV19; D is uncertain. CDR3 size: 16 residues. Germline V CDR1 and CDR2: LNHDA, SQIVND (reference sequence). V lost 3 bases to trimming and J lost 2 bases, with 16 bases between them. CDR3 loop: CASSMGWPFQQETQYF. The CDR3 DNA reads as TGTGCCAGTAGTATGGGCTGGCCCTTCCAACAAGAGACCCAGTACTTC.

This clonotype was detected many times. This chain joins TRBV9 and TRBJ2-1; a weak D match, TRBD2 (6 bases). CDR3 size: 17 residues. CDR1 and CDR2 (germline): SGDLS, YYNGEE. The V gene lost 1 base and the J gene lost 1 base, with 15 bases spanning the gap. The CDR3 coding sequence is TGTGCCAGCAGCGTATCCGGAGGGAGCGGGTCCTACAATGAGCAGTTCTTC. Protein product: CASSVSGGSGSYNEQFF.

The CDR3 sequence: CASTLDDATNEKLFF. CDR3 DNA sequence: TGCGCCAGCACGCTCGACGACGCAACTAATGAAAAACTGTTTTTT. The gene calls are TRBV4-1 and TRBJ1-4; no clear D. The CDR3 length is 15 residues. V gave up 7 bases and J gave up 0 bases, with 12 bases separating them. Germline CDR1 reads MGHRA; CDR2 reads YSYEKL.

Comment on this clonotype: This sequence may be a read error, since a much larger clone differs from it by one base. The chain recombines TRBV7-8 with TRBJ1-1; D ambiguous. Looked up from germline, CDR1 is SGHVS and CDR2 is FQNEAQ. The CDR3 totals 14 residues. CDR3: CASSPARVPTGAFF. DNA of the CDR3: TGTGCCAGCAGCCCGGCGAGGGTACCCACTGGAGCTTTCTTT.

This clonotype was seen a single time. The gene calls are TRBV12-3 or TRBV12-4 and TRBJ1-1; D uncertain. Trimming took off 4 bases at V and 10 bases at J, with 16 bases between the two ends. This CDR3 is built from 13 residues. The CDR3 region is CASSSSPGIGAFF. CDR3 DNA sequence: TGTGCCAGCAGTTCTAGCCCGGGAATTGGAGCTTTCTTT.

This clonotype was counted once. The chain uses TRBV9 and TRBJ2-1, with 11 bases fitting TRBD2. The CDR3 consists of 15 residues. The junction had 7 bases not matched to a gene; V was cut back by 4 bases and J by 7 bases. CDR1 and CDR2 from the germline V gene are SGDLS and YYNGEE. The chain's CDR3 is CASSPGLAGLNEQFF. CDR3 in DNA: TGTGCCAGCAGCCCTGGACTAGCGGGTCTAAATGAGCAGTTCTTC.

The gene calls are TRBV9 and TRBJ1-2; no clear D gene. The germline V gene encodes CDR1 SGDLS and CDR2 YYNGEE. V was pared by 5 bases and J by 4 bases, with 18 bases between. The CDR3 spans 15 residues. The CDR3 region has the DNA TGTGCCAGCAGTGATAGCGGCAGGTTTGGCTATGGCTACACCTTC. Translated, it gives CASSDSGRFGYGYTF.

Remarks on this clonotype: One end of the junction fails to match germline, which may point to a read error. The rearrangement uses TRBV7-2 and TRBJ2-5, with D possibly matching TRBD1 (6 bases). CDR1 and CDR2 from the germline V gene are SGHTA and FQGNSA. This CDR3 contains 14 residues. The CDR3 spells CASSLDRAQEIQYF. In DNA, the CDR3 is TGTGCCAGCAGCTTAGACAGGGCGCAAGAGATCCAGTACTTC.

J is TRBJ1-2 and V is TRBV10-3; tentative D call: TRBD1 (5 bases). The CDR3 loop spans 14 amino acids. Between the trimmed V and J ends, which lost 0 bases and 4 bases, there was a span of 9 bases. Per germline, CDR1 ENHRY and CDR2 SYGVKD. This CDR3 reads CAISESGPIYGYTF. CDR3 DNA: TGTGCCATCAGTGAGTCGGGACCGATCTATGGCTACACCTTC.

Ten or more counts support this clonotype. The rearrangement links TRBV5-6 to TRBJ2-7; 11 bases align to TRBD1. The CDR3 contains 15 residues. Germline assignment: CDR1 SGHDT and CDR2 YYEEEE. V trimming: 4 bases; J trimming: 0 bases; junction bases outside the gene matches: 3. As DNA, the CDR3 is TGTGCCAGCAGCAAGGGACAGGGGGTCTCCTACGAGCAGTACTTC. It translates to CASSKGQGVSYEQYF.

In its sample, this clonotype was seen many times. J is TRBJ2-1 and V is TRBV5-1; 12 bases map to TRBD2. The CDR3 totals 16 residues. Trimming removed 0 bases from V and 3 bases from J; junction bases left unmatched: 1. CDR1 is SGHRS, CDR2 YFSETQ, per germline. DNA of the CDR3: TGCGCCAGCAGCTTGGGGGGACTAGCGGGCTACAATGAGCAGTTCTTC. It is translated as CASSLGGLAGYNEQFF.

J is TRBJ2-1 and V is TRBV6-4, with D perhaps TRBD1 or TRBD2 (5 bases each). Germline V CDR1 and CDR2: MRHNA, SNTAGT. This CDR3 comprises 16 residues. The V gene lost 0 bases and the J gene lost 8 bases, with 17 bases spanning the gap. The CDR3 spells CASSDSSGGRDDEQFF. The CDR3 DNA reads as TGTGCCAGCAGTGACTCGAGTGGGGGTCGAGACGATGAGCAGTTCTTC.

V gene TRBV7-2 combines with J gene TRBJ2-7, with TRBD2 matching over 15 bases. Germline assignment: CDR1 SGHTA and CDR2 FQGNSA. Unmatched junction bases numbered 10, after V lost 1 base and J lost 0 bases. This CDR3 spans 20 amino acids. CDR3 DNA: TGTGCCAGCAGCTTAGGTGTTGGGACTAGCGGGAGGAGGGGCTCCTACGAGCAGTACTTC. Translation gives CASSLGVGTSGRRGSYEQYF.

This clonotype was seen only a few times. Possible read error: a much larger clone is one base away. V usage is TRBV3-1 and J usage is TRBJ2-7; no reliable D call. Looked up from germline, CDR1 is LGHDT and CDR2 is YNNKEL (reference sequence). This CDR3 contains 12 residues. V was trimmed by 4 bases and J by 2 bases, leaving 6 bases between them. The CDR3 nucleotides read TGTGCCAGCAGCCTCCCTACCTACGAGCAGTACTTC. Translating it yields CASSLPTYEQYF.

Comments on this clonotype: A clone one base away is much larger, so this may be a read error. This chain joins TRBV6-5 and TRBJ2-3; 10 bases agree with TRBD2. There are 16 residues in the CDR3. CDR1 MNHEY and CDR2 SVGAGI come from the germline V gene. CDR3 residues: CACSSSLAGATNTQYF. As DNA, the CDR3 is TGTGCCTGCAGCTCCTCCCTAGCGGGGGCCACGAATACGCAGTATTTT.